The 26 T cell receptor beta chains in this list originate from one sample, sequenced in a study of OX40 agonist ivuxolimab in advanced cancers. Profiled with immunoSEQ multiplex PCR; TCRdb holds only in-frame clones, not every one. Altogether about 43,000 clones are present, 88% being singletons, with the ten largest covering over 20%. This specimen consisted of CD4+ or CD8+ T cells sorted from blood, obtained in a trial of the OX40 agonist ivuxolimab. Every receptor here comes from an adult with an advanced solid tumor such as melanoma, head and neck, liver or kidney cancer.

J is TRBJ2-3 and V is TRBV7-9; D might be TRBD2 (6 bases). Trimming took 4 bases from V and 0 from J, leaving 14 bases between them. The CDR3 has 16 residues. Germline V gives CDR1 SEHNR, CDR2 FQNEAQ (reference sequence). In DNA, the CDR3 is TGTGCCAGCAGCTCCATAGCGGAGGCTAGCACAGATACGCAGTATTTT. It translates to CASSSIAEASTDTQYF.

This chain links TRBV15 with TRBJ2-1; 8 bases map to TRBD2. CDR3 length: 21 amino acids. The junction had 19 bases not matched to a gene; V was cut back by 0 bases and J by 3 bases. Germline V gene data show CDR1 as LNHNV and CDR2 as YYDKDF (reference sequence). In DNA form, the CDR3 reads TGTGCCACCAGCAGAGATTCCCCCGACCCCCCAGCGGGGGAACTCTACAATGAGCAGTTCTTC. Its protein product is CATSRDSPDPPAGELYNEQFF.

The chain is built from TRBV9 and TRBJ2-7; 9 bases are shared with TRBD2. The CDR3 contains 16 residues. Trimming removed 1 base from V and 2 bases from J; junction bases left unmatched: 7. CDR1 and CDR2 from the germline V gene are SGDLS and YYNGEE. The CDR3 DNA reads TGTGCCAGCAGCGTATCCGGGGCTAGCGGGACCTACGAGCAGTACTTC. It encodes CASSVSGASGTYEQYF.

The V and J genes are TRBV28 and TRBJ2-2; D is possibly TRBD2 (5 bases). Germline assignment: CDR1 MDHEN and CDR2 SYDVKM. The CDR3 runs to 15 residues. With 8 bases removed from V and 0 bases from J, the gap between germline ends came to 13 bases. Written as DNA, the CDR3 is TGTGCCAGCTATGAGCTAGCCGCGAACACCGGGGAGCTGTTTTTT. Translating gives CASYELAANTGELFF.

This chain connects TRBV11-3 to TRBJ2-1; 16 positions agree with TRBD2. The CDR3 covers 19 residues. V was clipped by 1 base and J by 9 bases; unmatched bases: 12. Germline V gene lookup returns CDR1 SGHNT and CDR2 YENEEA. CDR3 protein: CASSLGGPGLAGGPLEQFF. The DNA for the CDR3 is TGTGCCAGCAGCTTAGGGGGGCCGGGACTAGCGGGAGGGCCGCTTGAGCAGTTCTTC.

The chain couples TRBV29-1 to TRBJ2-1, with a weak D call TRBD1 (5 bases). Germline V gene data show CDR1 as SQVTM and CDR2 as ANQGSEA. V was cut by 0 bases and J by 0 bases, with 15 bases left in between. This CDR3 has 17 residues. CDR3: CSVEDLTGTVSYNEQFF. The CDR3 DNA follows: TGCAGCGTTGAAGATCTAACAGGTACGGTCTCCTACAATGAGCAGTTCTTC.

The chain combines TRBV5-8 with TRBJ2-1; the match to TRBD2 covers 15 bases. The CDR3 length is 15 residues. V lost 7 bases, J lost 7 bases, and 6 bases stayed unmatched. The germline V gene encodes CDR1 SGHTS and CDR2 YDEGEE. As DNA, the CDR3 is TGTGCCAGCGAACCTGGGACTAGCGGGAGGAATGAGCAGTTCTTC. It translates to CASEPGTSGRNEQFF.

This chain links TRBV27 with TRBJ2-1, with D maybe TRBD1 (7 bases). There are 14 residues in the CDR3. CDR1 is MNHEY and CDR2 is SMNVEV in the germline V gene (reference sequence). The ends were cut back, 7 bases at V and 1 base at J, with 11 bases in the middle. In nucleotides, the CDR3 is TGTGCCAGCACGGGGGACAGTTCCTACAATGAGCAGTTCTTC. It specifies CASTGDSSYNEQFF.

The V call is TRBV5-6, the J call TRBJ2-1; perhaps TRBD1 as D (5 bases). V was shortened by 2 bases and J by 9 bases, with 9 bases between the two germline ends. This CDR3 contains 12 residues. CDR1 and CDR2 from the germline V gene are SGHDT and YYEEEE. Here the CDR3 DNA reads TGTGCCAGCAGCTTAACCCAGGGTGAGCAGTTCTTC. Protein product: CASSLTQGEQFF.

V usage is TRBV7-9 and J usage is TRBJ2-7; unclear D gene. This CDR3 has 12 amino acids. V was shortened by 5 bases and J by 3 bases, with 8 bases between the two germline ends. Per the germline V gene, CDR1 is SEHNR and CDR2 is FQNEAQ (reference sequence). The CDR3 region is CASSAGFYEQYF. DNA of the CDR3: TGTGCCAGCAGCGCTGGGTTCTACGAGCAGTACTTC.

With regard to this clone: The same CDR3 can be traced to other DNA sequences in this sample. The gene calls are TRBV9 and TRBJ2-5; D gene uncertain. The germline V and J ends were trimmed by 0 bases and 3 bases, with 9 bases remaining between them. CDR3 length equals 14 residues. CDR1 SGDLS and CDR2 YYNGEE come from the germline V gene. The CDR3 is CASSVAGREETQYF. The CDR3 nucleotides read TGTGCCAGCAGCGTAGCGGGTCGAGAAGAGACCCAGTACTTC.

This chain joins TRBV15 and TRBJ2-7; 7 bases fit TRBD1. There are 15 residues in the CDR3. Unmatched junction bases numbered 5, after V lost 3 bases and J lost 0 bases. The germline V gene encodes CDR1 LNHNV and CDR2 YYDKDF (reference sequence). The DNA of the CDR3 is TGTGCCACCAGCAGGGACAGGACGAGCTCCTACGAGCAGTACTTC. Residues: CATSRDRTSSYEQYF.

V and J are TRBV7-9 and TRBJ1-1, with unresolved D. Germline lookup yields CDR1 SEHNR and CDR2 FQNEAQ (reference sequence). Between the trimmed V and J ends, which lost 6 bases and 4 bases, there was a span of 12 bases. The CDR3 is 13 residues long. The CDR3 DNA follows: TGTGCCAGCAGTCAGAAAAGTGGCACTGAAGCTTTCTTT. Its protein is CASSQKSGTEAFF.

This sequence joins TRBV6-4 and TRBJ2-1; tentative D call: TRBD1 (6 bases). V was trimmed by 3 bases and J by 3 bases, leaving 12 bases between them. The CDR3 sequence is 15 residues long. Germline V gene data show CDR1 as MRHNA and CDR2 as SNTAGT. The CDR3 nucleotides read TGTGCCAGCAGTGATACAGGGTCGGACTACAATGAGCAGTTCTTC. Protein sequence: CASSDTGSDYNEQFF.

The chain is built from TRBV27 and TRBJ2-1; a possible D gene is TRBD2 (6 bases). The CDR3 runs to 14 residues. From germline, CDR1 is MNHEY and CDR2 SMNVEV (reference sequence). The V end was cut by 7 bases, the J end by 0 bases, with 10 bases between. CDR3 sequence reads: CASTGTHSYNEQFF. CDR3 nucleotide sequence: TGTGCCAGCACCGGGACTCACTCCTACAATGAGCAGTTCTTC.

A single count supports this clone. CDR3 nucleotides: TGTGCCAGCAGCTTAGATTTCCCCGGGATAAACTCCTACGAGCAGTACTTC. It is translated as CASSLDFPGINSYEQYF. V usage is TRBV7-9 and J usage is TRBJ2-7, with D possibly matching TRBD2 (5 bases). Looked up from germline, CDR1 is SEHNR and CDR2 is FQNEAQ (reference sequence). Trimming left V 1 base short and J 0 bases short, with 16 bases between. The CDR3 contains 17 residues.

The chain recombines TRBV6-1 with TRBJ2-3; no definite D call. CDR3 size: 15 residues. V lost 0 bases, J lost 1 base, and 8 bases lay in between. Germline CDR1 and CDR2: MNHNS and SASEGT. The CDR3 loop reads CASSEADGGTDTQYF. In DNA, the CDR3 is TGTGCCAGCAGTGAAGCGGACGGCGGCACAGATACGCAGTATTTT.

This clone was recorded once. In the same sample, other DNA sequences code for this CDR3. The V gene is TRBV6-5, the J gene TRBJ2-7; either TRBD1 or TRBD2 may supply D (5 bases each). Germline CDR1 is MNHEY and CDR2 is SVGAGI. The CDR3 has 12 residues. The V gene lost 2 bases and the J gene lost 6 bases, with 8 bases spanning the gap. CDR3: CASSYGGGEQYF. The CDR3 DNA sequence: TGTGCCAGCAGTTACGGGGGTGGCGAGCAGTACTTC.

CDR3 DNA: TGCGCCAGCAGTGACCCTCTCACCTACGAGCAGTACTTC. This translates into CASSDPLTYEQYF. The chain employs TRBV10-2 and TRBJ2-7; D is uncertain. Germline V gene data show CDR1 as WSHSY and CDR2 as SAAADI. This CDR3 is built from 13 residues. V was clipped by 3 bases and J by 2 bases, with 8 bases between them.

The rearrangement links TRBV27 to TRBJ2-7; perhaps TRBD1 as D (6 bases). The germline V gene encodes CDR1 MNHEY and CDR2 SMNVEV (reference sequence). The CDR3 sequence is 17 residues long. Trimming pared 5 bases from V and 5 bases from J, leaving 25 bases between. The CDR3 bases are TGTGCCAGCAGTATCCGCCCGGGACACAGGGTTGTGGACGAGCAGTACTTC. It codes for CASSIRPGHRVVDEQYF.

J is TRBJ1-5 and V is TRBV6-1; tentatively, D is TRBD1 (6 bases). CDR1 is MNHNS, CDR2 SASEGT, per germline. The V end lost 6 bases, the J end lost 3 bases, and 12 bases lay between the germline ends. This CDR3 has 14 amino acids. The CDR3 DNA reads TGTGCCAGCAGACGGACAGATTTCAATCAGCCCCAGCATTTT. Its protein is CASRRTDFNQPQHF.

V is TRBV30 and J is TRBJ1-1, with D uncertain. CDR3 length: 14 amino acids. The ends were cut back, 4 bases at V and 0 bases at J, with 12 bases in the middle. Germline V lookup: CDR1 GTSNPN, CDR2 SVGIG (reference sequence). The CDR3 spells CAWNGEGLNTEAFF. The CDR3 region has the DNA TGTGCCTGGAATGGGGAGGGCTTGAACACTGAAGCTTTCTTT.

The chain employs TRBV9 and TRBJ2-1; D is ambiguous. Between the trimmed V and J ends, which lost 3 bases and 3 bases, there was a span of 13 bases. This CDR3 comprises 15 residues. Germline V lookup: CDR1 SGDLS, CDR2 YYNGEE. The CDR3 DNA follows: TGTGCCAGCAGCGACCTTGGTACAGTCTACAATGAGCAGTTCTTC. Translating it yields CASSDLGTVYNEQFF.

The V call is TRBV7-3, the J call TRBJ2-2; TRBD2 matches 9 bases. With 2 bases clipped from V and 4 bases from J, the junction kept 17 bases outside the gene matches. CDR3 length: 20 residues. CDR1 and CDR2 (germline): SGHTA, FQGTGA. The CDR3 region has the DNA TGTGCCAGCAGCTTATGGAGCAGGGACCAAGCGGGAGGCTCCACCGGGGAGCTGTTTTTT. Its translation is CASSLWSRDQAGGSTGELFF.

The gene calls are TRBV9 and TRBJ1-1; the match to TRBD1 covers 9 bases. The CDR3 sequence is 15 residues long. Germline lookup yields CDR1 SGDLS and CDR2 YYNGEE. Trimming removed 3 bases from V and 6 bases from J; junction bases left unmatched: 9. The CDR3 loop is CASSAPGQGGPEAFF. CDR3 coding DNA: TGTGCCAGCAGCGCGCCGGGACAGGGTGGGCCTGAAGCTTTCTTT.

The V and J genes are TRBV9 and TRBJ2-2; 11 bases agree with TRBD2. J gave up 6 bases and V 0 bases, and 4 bases lay outside the gene matches. The germline gives CDR1 SGDLS, CDR2 YYNGEE. The CDR3 is 16 residues long. CDR3: CASSVELAGVAGELFF. The CDR3 DNA sequence: TGTGCCAGCAGCGTAGAACTAGCGGGAGTCGCCGGGGAGCTGTTTTTT.